What follows are 24 T cell receptor beta chains derived from one specimen sequenced in a study of CD8 T cells in Susac syndrome. A quantity of about 0.5 to 1 ug RNA underwent reverse transcription using random hexamers. MiXCR, run by TCRdb on the immunoSEQ multiplex PCR reads, gives a single entry per CDR3 protein. The sample holds about 200,000 distinct CDR3 sequences, 90% to 95% seen once. The specimen sequenced was CD4+ T cells from PBMCs. These receptors were obtained from a human donor in good health.

The chain combines TRBV7-9 with TRBJ1-1, with D possibly TRBD1 on 6 matching bases. This CDR3 is 13 amino acids long. The V gene lost 3 bases and the J gene lost 8 bases, with 13 bases spanning the gap. Per the germline V gene, CDR1 is SEHNR and CDR2 is FQNEAQ (reference sequence). CDR3 protein: CASSLAGAEEAFF. CDR3 nucleotide sequence: TGTGCCAGCAGCTTGGCAGGGGCCGAGGAAGCTTTCTTT.

This rearrangement joins TRBV29-1 to TRBJ1-2; TRBD1 agrees at 11 bases. Germline V gene lookup returns CDR1 SQVTM and CDR2 ANQGSEA. Trimming at V came to 5 bases and at J to 6 bases, leaving 8 bases not matched to a gene. This CDR3 contains 14 residues. In DNA, the CDR3 is TGCAGCGTTACTGCCGGGACAGGGGGTCATGGCTACACCTTC. Encoded protein: CSVTAGTGGHGYTF.

V usage is TRBV27 and J usage is TRBJ2-5; 10 nucleotides align to TRBD2. The length of the CDR3 is 13 residues. V lost 7 bases and J lost 6; bases outside the gene matches: 5. Germline values: CDR1 MNHEY, CDR2 SMNVEV (reference sequence). The CDR3 nucleotides read TGTGCCAGCAAAGGAGCGGGAGGGCAGACCCAGTACTTC. Translation: CASKGAGGQTQYF.

This chain uses TRBV27 with TRBJ2-1, with 10 bases aligning to TRBD2. The CDR3 runs 15 residues. Germline V gene sequence: CDR1 MNHEY, CDR2 SMNVEV (reference sequence). With 5 bases clipped from V and 5 bases from J, the junction kept 6 bases outside the gene matches. DNA of the CDR3: TGTGCCAGCAGTCGTTTCAGCGGGGGGGACAATGAGCAGTTCTTC. Translating it yields CASSRFSGGDNEQFF.

This sequence joins TRBV28 and TRBJ2-1; 9 bases line up with TRBD1. CDR1 is MDHEN and CDR2 is SYDVKM in the germline V gene. The CDR3 consists of 14 residues. Trimming cost V 5 bases and J 11 bases; bases outside gene matches: 10. The CDR3 nucleotides read TGTGCCAGCAGTCCTTCCGGGACAGGGACTAAGCAGTTCTTC. Its translation: CASSPSGTGTKQFF.

CDR3 nucleotide sequence: TGTGCCAGCAGCCCGCGACAGGGCGGGATGAACACTGAAGCTTTCTTT. Encoded protein: CASSPRQGGMNTEAFF. The V gene is TRBV14, the J gene TRBJ1-1; 7 bases match TRBD1. In germline, CDR1 is SGHDN, CDR2 FVKESK. V shed 4 bases, J shed 0 bases, and the junction held 8 bases outside the gene matches. The CDR3 has 16 residues.

This clonotype showed up just once. CDR3 region: CASSVGAREEAFF. The DNA of the CDR3 is TGTGCCAGCAGCGTAGGGGCAAGAGAAGAAGCTTTCTTT. The chain combines TRBV9 with TRBJ1-1; D ambiguous. Deletions cut 0 bases from V and 8 bases from J, with 11 bases between. In germline, CDR1 is SGDLS, CDR2 YYNGEE. The CDR3 is 13 residues long.

This clonotype was counted a single time. This chain connects TRBV7-9 to TRBJ2-5; 9 bases match TRBD2. The CDR3 is 15 amino acids. J lost 4 bases, V lost 2 bases, and 5 bases had no gene match. Germline V gene lookup returns CDR1 SEHNR and CDR2 FQNEAQ (reference sequence). The DNA for the CDR3 is TGTGCCAGCAGCTTACTAGCGGGGTACGGAGAGACCCAGTACTTC. Amino acids: CASSLLAGYGETQYF. The full variable domain, with the rest looked up from reference TRBV7-9 and TRBJ2-5, is DTGVSQNPRHKITKRGQNVTFRCDPISEHNRLYWYRQTLGQGPEFLTYFQNEAQLEKSRLLSDRFSAERPKGSFSTLEIQRTEQGDSAMYLCASSLLAGYGETQYFGPGTRLLVL.

This clonotype appeared once. The genes are TRBV29-1 and TRBJ2-7, with D maybe TRBD1 (7 bases). V lost 2 bases and J lost 3, with 8 bases in between. The germline gives CDR1 SQVTM, CDR2 ANQGSEA. The CDR3 sequence is 12 residues long. CDR3 residues: CSVEQGGYEQYF. The CDR3 coding sequence is TGCAGCGTTGAACAGGGGGGCTACGAGCAGTACTTC.

This chain uses TRBV30 with TRBJ1-2, with 7 bases fitting TRBD1. This CDR3 spans 13 amino acids. Germline V gives CDR1 GTSNPN, CDR2 SVGIG (reference sequence). J was trimmed by 7 bases and V by 0 bases; bases with no gene match: 5. The CDR3 loop reads CAWSVHRGSGYTF. In DNA form, the CDR3 reads TGTGCCTGGAGTGTACACAGGGGCAGTGGCTACACCTTC.

The chain carries TRBV9 and TRBJ2-2, with TRBD2 identical over 7 bases. The V segment lost 7 bases and the J segment 1 base; nucleotides outside the gene matches: 7. CDR1 SGDLS and CDR2 YYNGEE come from the germline V gene. This CDR3 contains 15 residues. The CDR3 sequence is CASSGLAENTGELFF. As DNA, the CDR3 is TGTGCCAGCTCCGGCCTAGCGGAGAACACCGGGGAGCTGTTTTTT.

The rearrangement links TRBV6-2 or TRBV6-3 to TRBJ1-5; tentative D call: TRBD1 (6 bases). The CDR3 totals 14 residues. CDR1 and CDR2 from the germline V gene are MNHEY and SVGEGT. Trimming cost V 4 bases and J 7 bases, with 14 bases left between them. In nucleotides, the CDR3 is TGTGCCAGCAGTTCAGGGGACGGAAGACAGCCCCAGCATTTT. Its translation: CASSSGDGRQPQHF.

J is TRBJ1-1 and V is TRBV19, with D possibly being TRBD1 (6 bases). The length of the CDR3 is 14 residues. V lost 4 bases, J lost 0 bases, and 9 bases lay in between. Germline V gives CDR1 LNHDA, CDR2 SQIVND (reference sequence). CDR3 sequence reads: CASSTGQMNTEAFF. The DNA of the CDR3 is TGTGCCAGTAGTACCGGACAGATGAACACTGAAGCTTTCTTT.

The chain links TRBV12-3 or TRBV12-4 to TRBJ1-2, with D perhaps matching TRBD1 (6 bases). The CDR3 is 13 residues long. V gave up 3 bases and J gave up 8 bases, with 13 bases separating them. In DNA form, the CDR3 reads TGTGCCAGCAGTTTGACAGGACATTTGGGCTACACCTTC. Its protein is CASSLTGHLGYTF.

The chain employs TRBV7-2 and TRBJ2-3, with D unclear. Per the germline V gene, CDR1 is SGHTA and CDR2 is FQGNSA. CDR3 length: 14 amino acids. V dropped 2 bases and J dropped 1 base, with 7 bases sitting between them. The CDR3, as DNA: TGTGCCAGCAGCTTATCCAAAGGCACAGATACGCAGTATTTT. Its protein product is CASSLSKGTDTQYF.

V is TRBV13 and J is TRBJ1-2, with D perhaps TRBD1 (5 bases). CDR3 size: 15 residues. Germline V gives CDR1 PRHDT, CDR2 FYEKMQ (reference sequence). Trimming stripped 11 bases from V and 5 bases from J, with 24 bases between. This CDR3 reads CASRHRDPWAYGYTF. CDR3 coding DNA: TGTGCCTCCCGACACCGGGACCCTTGGGCATATGGCTACACCTTC.

V gene TRBV3-1 combines with J gene TRBJ1-2, with D unresolved. The CDR3 consists of 14 residues. Per the germline V gene, CDR1 is LGHDT and CDR2 is YNNKEL (reference sequence). V lost 3 bases and J 4 bases, leaving 12 bases between the germline ends. The CDR3 loop is CASSQSPTSYGYTF. DNA for the CDR3: TGTGCCAGCAGCCAGTCCCCAACCAGCTATGGCTACACCTTC. Drawing the rest from reference TRBV3-1 and TRBJ1-2, the complete variable domain is DTAVSQTPKYLVTQMGNDKSIKCEQNLGHDTMYWYKQDSKKFLKIMFSYNNKELIINETVPNRFSPKSPDKAHLNLHINSLELGDSAVYFCASSQSPTSYGYTFGSGTRLTVV.

This clonotype was recorded only once. The rearrangement links TRBV12-3 or TRBV12-4 to TRBJ2-7; D is possibly TRBD1 or TRBD2 (5 bases each). V was pared by 8 bases and J by 2 bases, with 7 bases between. The CDR3 sequence is 11 residues long. Here the CDR3 DNA reads TGTGCCAGCGTGGGGGCCTACGAGCAGTACTTC. This translates into CASVGAYEQYF.

This chain links TRBV29-1 with TRBJ2-3, with a possible D match to TRBD2 (6 bases). There are 15 residues in the CDR3. With 4 bases removed from V and 1 base from J, the gap between germline ends came to 15 bases. Germline-derived CDR1 and CDR2 are SQVTM and ANQGSEA. Written as DNA, the CDR3 is TGCAGCGTTGGGAGAGGGCCGGGGGGCACAGATACGCAGTATTTT. This encodes CSVGRGPGGTDTQYF.

The V gene is TRBV5-6, the J gene TRBJ1-2; D unresolved. The CDR3 totals 14 residues. The germline V gene has CDR1 SGHDT and CDR2 YYEEEE. Trimming pared 0 bases from V and 2 bases from J, leaving 8 bases between. This CDR3 is CASSLEARNYGYTF. CDR3 DNA sequence: TGTGCCAGCAGCTTGGAGGCCAGGAACTATGGCTACACCTTC. Full variable domain (remainder filled in from reference TRBV5-6 and TRBJ1-2): DAGVTQSPTHLIKTRGQQVTLRCSPKSGHDTVSWYQQALGQGPQFIFQYYEEEERQRGNFPDRFSGHQFPNYSSELNVNALLLGDSALYLCASSLEARNYGYTFGSGTRLTVV.

The V and J genes are TRBV28 and TRBJ1-2, with D perhaps matching TRBD1 (5 bases). Trimming removed 3 bases at V and 8 bases at J, with 25 bases between. This CDR3 spans 17 amino acids. Germline V lookup: CDR1 MDHEN, CDR2 SYDVKM. CDR3 sequence (DNA): TGTGCCAGCAGTTTCGGGGGTTCGGAGGTATCTATCTCGGGCTACACCTTC. This gives the protein CASSFGGSEVSISGYTF.

This chain connects TRBV24-1 to TRBJ2-1; D ambiguous. Per germline, CDR1 KGHDR and CDR2 SFDVKD. The CDR3 has 13 amino acids. V dropped 4 bases and J dropped 8 bases, with 11 bases sitting between them. DNA for the CDR3: TGTGCCACCAGTGACCCCTCCCAGGATGAGCAGTTCTTC. Translation: CATSDPSQDEQFF.

J is TRBJ1-2 and V is TRBV7-2; the D is unclear. CDR1 SGHTA and CDR2 FQGNSA come from the germline V gene. V dropped 3 bases and J dropped 2 bases, with 7 bases sitting between them. This CDR3 has 13 amino acids. The CDR3 DNA reads TGTGCCAGCAGCTTGGACTGGAACTATGGCTACACCTTC. This encodes CASSLDWNYGYTF.

The V and J genes are TRBV3-1 and TRBJ1-2; 10 bases agree with TRBD1. Germline loops: CDR1 LGHDT, CDR2 YNNKEL (reference sequence). CDR3 length: 18 amino acids. The ends lost 3 bases at V and 7 bases at J; junction bases unmatched: 17. CDR3 protein: CASSHLFKTGGSDSGYTF. The CDR3 DNA is TGTGCCAGCAGCCATCTTTTTAAGACAGGGGGCTCTGATAGTGGCTACACCTTC.